This TCR beta chain was identified during a study of T cells in Graves' hyperthyroidism and ophthalmopathy. Study as a whole: The authors collected peripheral blood at initial diagnosis, before any treatment.

This clonotype was recorded at least ten times. Its specificity is not known. Broader study findings: A model of 13 V-J pairs discriminated ophthalmopathy from stable hyperthyroidism.

This CDR3 has 14 amino acids. V lost 5 bases and J lost 4; bases outside the gene matches: 8. The germline gives CDR1 LGHNA, CDR2 YSLEER. Diagnosis relied on clinical symptoms, serum thyroxine and TRAb, thyroid ultrasound and orbital computed tomography. PBMCs were obtained from approximately 10 ml fresh peripheral blood. Amplified regions were TCR beta CDR3 sequences from RNA transcripts. A first-round RT-PCR of the TCR CDR3 used the HTBI primer set. TCRdb reprocessed the multiplex PCR reads with MiXCR, giving one entry per CDR3 protein. The repertoire holds about 290,000 distinct CDR3 sequences, with roughly 14% as singletons.

The gene calls are TRBV4-3 and TRBJ2-7, with TRBD2 matching over 7 bases. The receptor's source is a woman younger than 45 with Graves' hyperthyroidism that later progressed to Graves' ophthalmopathy. Sequenced sample: blood. CDR3 amino acids: CASSVRDYGYEQYF. The CDR3 DNA sequence: TGCGCCAGCAGCGTCCGGGACTATGGGTACGAGCAGTACTTC.